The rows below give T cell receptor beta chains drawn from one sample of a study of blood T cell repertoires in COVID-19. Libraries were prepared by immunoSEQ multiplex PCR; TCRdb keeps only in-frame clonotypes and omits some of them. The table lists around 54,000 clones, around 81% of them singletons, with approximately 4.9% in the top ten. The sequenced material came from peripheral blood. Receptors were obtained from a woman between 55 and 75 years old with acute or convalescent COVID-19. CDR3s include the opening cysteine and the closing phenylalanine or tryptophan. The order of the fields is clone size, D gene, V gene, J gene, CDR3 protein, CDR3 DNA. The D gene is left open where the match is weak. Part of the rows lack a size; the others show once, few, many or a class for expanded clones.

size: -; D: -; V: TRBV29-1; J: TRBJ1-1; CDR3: CSVATTVGRITEAFF; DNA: TGCAGCGTCGCAACCACGGTGGGCAGGATCACTGAAGCTTTCTTT
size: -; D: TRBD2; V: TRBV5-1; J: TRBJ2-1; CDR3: CASSPPLAGNYNEQFF; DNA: TGCGCCAGCAGCCCCCCACTAGCGGGAAACTACAATGAGCAGTTCTTC
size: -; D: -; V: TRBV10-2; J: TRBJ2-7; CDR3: CASSEYRQEQYF; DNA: TGCGCCAGCAGTGAGTACCGACAGGAGCAGTACTTC
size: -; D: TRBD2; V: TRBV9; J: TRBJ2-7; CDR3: CASSVAGGAGAHYEQYF; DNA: TGTGCCAGCAGCGTAGCGGGCGGAGCGGGGGCCCACTACGAGCAGTACTTC
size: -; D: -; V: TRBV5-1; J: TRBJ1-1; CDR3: CAIQNTEAFF; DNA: TGCGCCATCCAGAACACTGAAGCTTTCTTT
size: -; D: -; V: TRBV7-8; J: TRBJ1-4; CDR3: CASSLQTPSEKLFF; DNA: TGTGCCAGCAGCTTGCAAACGCCCAGTGAAAAACTGTTTTTT
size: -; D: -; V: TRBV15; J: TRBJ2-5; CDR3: CATSRSPTGISETQYF; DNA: TGTGCCACCAGCAGAAGCCCGACGGGAATATCAGAGACCCAGTACTTC
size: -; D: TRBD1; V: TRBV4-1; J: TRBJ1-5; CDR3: CASSHAGGALEQPQHF; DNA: TGCGCCAGCAGCCACGCAGGGGGTGCCCTGGAGCAGCCCCAGCATTTT
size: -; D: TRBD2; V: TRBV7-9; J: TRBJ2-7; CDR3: CASLSAGTHSYEQYF; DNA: TGTGCCAGCCTGTCAGCGGGGACCCACTCCTACGAGCAGTACTTC
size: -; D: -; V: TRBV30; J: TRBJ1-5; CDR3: CAWSVQETQPQHF; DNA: TGTGCCTGGAGTGTACAGGAAACGCAGCCCCAGCATTTT
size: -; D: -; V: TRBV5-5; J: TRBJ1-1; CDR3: CASSLGPSNTEAFF; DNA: TGTGCCAGCAGCTTGGGGCCCTCCAACACTGAAGCTTTCTTT
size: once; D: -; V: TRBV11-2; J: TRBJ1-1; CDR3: CASSLVPGNAFF; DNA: TGTGCCAGCAGCTTAGTTCCAGGGAACGCTTTCTTT
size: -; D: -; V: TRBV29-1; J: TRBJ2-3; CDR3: CSVEDPRSGTDTQYF; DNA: TGCAGCGTTGAAGATCCCCGGAGCGGCACAGATACGCAGTATTTT
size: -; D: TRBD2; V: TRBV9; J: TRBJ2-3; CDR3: CASSPGGNTDTQYF; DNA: TGTGCCAGCAGCCCCGGGGGGAACACAGATACGCAGTATTTT
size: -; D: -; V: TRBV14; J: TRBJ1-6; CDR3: CASSQVQGIMPLHF; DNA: TGTGCCAGCAGCCAGGTACAGGGCATCATGCCCCTCCACTTT
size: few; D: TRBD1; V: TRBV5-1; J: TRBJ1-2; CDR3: CASSLLQTGHYGYTF; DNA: TGCGCCAGCAGCTTGCTTCAGACAGGGCATTATGGCTACACCTTC
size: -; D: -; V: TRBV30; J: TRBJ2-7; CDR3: CAWSPRTAEQYF; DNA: TGTGCCTGGAGTCCCCGGACAGCCGAGCAGTACTTC
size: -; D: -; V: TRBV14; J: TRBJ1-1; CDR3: CASSQGHSNTEAFF; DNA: TGTGCCAGCAGCCAAGGACACTCGAACACTGAAGCTTTCTTT
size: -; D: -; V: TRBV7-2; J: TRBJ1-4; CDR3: CASSTDLREKLFF; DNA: TGTGCCAGCAGCACCGATTTGAGGGAAAAACTGTTTTTT
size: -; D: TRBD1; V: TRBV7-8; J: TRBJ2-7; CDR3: CASSTGTGEISYEQYF; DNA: TGTGCCAGCAGCACTGGGACAGGGGAAATCTCCTACGAGCAGTACTTC
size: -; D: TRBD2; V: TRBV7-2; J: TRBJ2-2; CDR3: CASSLGGDTGELFF; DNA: TGTGCCAGCAGCTTGGGAGGGGACACCGGGGAGCTGTTTTTT
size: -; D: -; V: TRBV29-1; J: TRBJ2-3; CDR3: CSVEFRTDTQYF; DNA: TGCAGCGTTGAATTTCGGACAGATACGCAGTATTTT
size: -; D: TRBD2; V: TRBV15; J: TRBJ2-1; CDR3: CATSGGTNNEQFF; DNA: TGTGCCACCAGCGGAGGGACTAACAATGAGCAGTTCTTC
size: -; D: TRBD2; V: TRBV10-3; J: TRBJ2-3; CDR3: CAISEFLGLAGKTDTQYF; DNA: TGTGCCATCAGTGAGTTCTTGGGACTAGCGGGGAAAACAGATACGCAGTATTTT
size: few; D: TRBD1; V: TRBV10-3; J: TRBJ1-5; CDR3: CAIRGQGDQPQHF; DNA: TGTGCCATCAGAGGACAGGGGGATCAGCCCCAGCATTTT
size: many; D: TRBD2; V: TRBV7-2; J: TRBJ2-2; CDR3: CASRILAGAPGELFF; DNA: TGTGCCAGCAGAATACTAGCGGGAGCCCCCGGGGAGCTGTTTTTT
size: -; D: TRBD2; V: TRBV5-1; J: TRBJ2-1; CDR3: CASSSTSGRALGEQFF; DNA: TGCGCCAGCAGCTCCACTAGCGGGAGGGCCTTAGGGGAGCAGTTCTTC
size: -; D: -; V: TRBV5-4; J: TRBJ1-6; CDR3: CASSQGSRNNSPLHF; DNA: TGTGCCAGCAGCCAGGGGTCCAGGAACAATTCACCCCTCCACTTT